A selection of T cell receptor beta chains follows, all from one sample in a study of shared clonotypes between healthy human individuals. Using immunoSEQ multiplex PCR, the repertoire was profiled, and TCRdb retains in-frame clones only, with some absent. The sample lists about 2.1 million clones; approximately 94% were seen once. The sequenced sample consisted of naive CD8+ T cells from PBMCs. The receptors come from a man aged 18 to 30 in good health. Some clones in this sample may be carry-over from other donors' samples. CDR3s include the opening cysteine and the closing phenylalanine or tryptophan. The order of the fields is V gene, CDR3 protein.

v_gene: TRBV28; CDR3aa: CASATRVSTDTQYF
v_gene: TRBV29-1; CDR3aa: CSAATEFSEKLFF
v_gene: TRBV27; CDR3aa: CASSETGRLGDEQFF
v_gene: TRBV6-1; CDR3aa: CASSEPEVGQPQHF
v_gene: TRBV7-2; CDR3aa: CASFSGYSTDTQYF
v_gene: TRBV6-5; CDR3aa: CASGPLGDYEQYF
v_gene: TRBV19; CDR3aa: CASSMLLIDTQYF
v_gene: TRBV9; CDR3aa: CASSVDSETQYF
v_gene: TRBV25-1; CDR3aa: CASSHQGGLITGELFF
v_gene: TRBV27; CDR3aa: CASSLRGAGELFF
v_gene: TRBV6-1; CDR3aa: CASHRGREYGYTF
v_gene: TRBV11-2; CDR3aa: CASSPTPGLATGELFF
v_gene: TRBV7-9; CDR3aa: CASSAPSREAFF
v_gene: TRBV29-1; CDR3aa: CSVFLDSDTEAFF
v_gene: TRBV7-6; CDR3aa: CASSLKWRGQETQYF
v_gene: TRBV28; CDR3aa: CASSLIRAQPQHF
v_gene: TRBV9; CDR3aa: CASSIQSSNTEAFF
v_gene: TRBV7-2; CDR3aa: CASSLGQTTYEQYF
v_gene: TRBV4-1; CDR3aa: CASSQEGRELNIQYF
v_gene: TRBV27; CDR3aa: CASSSLHSLSSYEQYF
v_gene: TRBV27; CDR3aa: CASSPGAPEQYF
v_gene: TRBV10-3; CDR3aa: CAISEDPGGTDTQYF
v_gene: TRBV5-1; CDR3aa: CASSLSRGIYNEQFF
v_gene: TRBV11-2; CDR3aa: CASSLGPGTTDTQYF
v_gene: TRBV19; CDR3aa: CASSARQGLYEQYF
v_gene: TRBV9; CDR3aa: CASSISPDRTGSFEQYF
v_gene: TRBV27; CDR3aa: CASSSRTSVEQYF
v_gene: TRBV18; CDR3aa: CASSPVGEPATGNTIYF
v_gene: TRBV28; CDR3aa: CASSLWFGQGNEQYF
v_gene: TRBV5-4; CDR3aa: CASTSSFGSEAFF
v_gene: TRBV7-9; CDR3aa: CASSSRTVGHIQYF
v_gene: TRBV4-2; CDR3aa: CASSQIVGEQFF
v_gene: TRBV7-9; CDR3aa: CASALRPYEQYF
v_gene: TRBV30; CDR3aa: CAYSGGGYSYNEQFF
v_gene: TRBV28; CDR3aa: CASSEQGYQPQHF
v_gene: TRBV9; CDR3aa: CASHGRSSNEQFF
v_gene: TRBV11-2; CDR3aa: CASSLDWMAGPGNTIYF
v_gene: TRBV27; CDR3aa: CASSSYPPNEQFF
v_gene: TRBV5-8; CDR3aa: CASSTHRVGEQYF
v_gene: TRBV28; CDR3aa: CASSLGASYEQYF
v_gene: TRBV9; CDR3aa: CASSATSTVRDEQYF
v_gene: TRBV2; CDR3aa: CASSDPAAWVHSGANVLTF
v_gene: TRBV9; CDR3aa: CASSPEGGQGAYEQYF
v_gene: TRBV27; CDR3aa: CASSLVTVTGPGVKTQYF
v_gene: TRBV7-9; CDR3aa: CASSKPGGGTNEKLFF
v_gene: TRBV2; CDR3aa: CASSEGVLDRGSYEQYF
v_gene: TRBV11-2; CDR3aa: CASSLDRGRGPYEQYF
v_gene: TRBV27; CDR3aa: CASSLWVGNYEQYF
v_gene: TRBV7-9; CDR3aa: CASSSYYGTNIANYGYTF
v_gene: TRBV27; CDR3aa: CASSIGPNEQFF
v_gene: TRBV4-1; CDR3aa: CASSQYRGNYEQYF
v_gene: TRBV6-5; CDR3aa: CATSAVQGANVLTF
v_gene: TRBV6-5; CDR3aa: CASRKTSGSYNEQFF
v_gene: TRBV21-1; CDR3aa: CASSKQKEQSSYEQYF
v_gene: TRBV29-1; CDR3aa: CSVDLGDGTQYF
v_gene: TRBV9; CDR3aa: CASSVGPTSGNTIYF
v_gene: TRBV27; CDR3aa: CASSSWLAGDFTDTQYF
v_gene: TRBV7-8; CDR3aa: CASTRRAGVTGELFF
v_gene: TRBV28; CDR3aa: CASSLTLASGELFF
v_gene: TRBV6-5; CDR3aa: CASSYTTVPGGNEQFF